These T cell receptor beta chains were read from a single sample in a study of blood T cell repertoires in COVID-19. Here immunoSEQ multiplex PCR was the method, and the copy in TCRdb shows in-frame clones only, minus some. This table holds about 400,000 clones, over 75% found once. Source material: PBMCs or T cells enriched from blood (not recorded which). The receptors were sampled from a woman aged 35 to 49 with acute COVID-19. The conserved cysteine and the conserved F or W are not part of the CDR3 here.

V,J,length,CDR3
TRBV6-1,TRBJ1-2,15,ASSEFRDSAFNYGYT
TRBV2,TRBJ1-5,13,ASRGGTQSNQPQH
TRBV10-2,TRBJ2-3,10,ASGRLGDTQY
TRBV6-5,TRBJ1-6,12,ASSSGTGASPLH
TRBV11-3,TRBJ2-2,11,ASSFRGSGELF
TRBV6-5,TRBJ1-3,13,ASRRLASSGNTIY
TRBV6-5,TRBJ2-7,10,ASSPYRDEQY
TRBV6-5,TRBJ1-2,13,ASSQRGGLNYGYT
TRBV19,TRBJ2-5,14,ASSMELAGNQETQY
TRBV5-6,TRBJ2-7,11,ASSLRLSYEQY
TRBV2,TRBJ1-2,12,ASSELRGSSGYT
TRBV20-1,TRBJ2-5,9,TGGVQETQY
TRBV27,TRBJ2-1,16,ASSLSAPGGDRLNEQF
TRBV20-1,TRBJ1-2,11,SASSSGKHGYT
TRBV11-2,TRBJ2-7,9,ASSLTGEQY
TRBV5-1,TRBJ2-5,15,ASSLPRIGAGGETQY
TRBV4-2,TRBJ1-1,12,ASSLGARDTEAF
TRBV7-9,TRBJ2-5,14,ASTPGVGNFQETQY
TRBV12-3/TRBV12-4,TRBJ1-5,9,ASRGQGSQH
TRBV27,TRBJ2-2,14,ASSRAGVANTGELF
TRBV6-5,TRBJ1-1,11,ASRVDRVGEAF
TRBV6-5,TRBJ1-1,12,ASSSTGWDTEAF
TRBV9,TRBJ2-7,12,ASSVVGTSVEQY
TRBV7-2,TRBJ1-1,15,ASSSDRGSVVYTEAF
TRBV4-2,TRBJ1-4,15,ASTSLWGGGANEKLF
TRBV2,TRBJ1-4,12,ASTGLPGEEKLF
TRBV2,TRBJ1-2,11,ASTWLRTEGYT
TRBV3-1/TRBV3-2,TRBJ2-1,12,ASSPDLRDNEQF
TRBV30,TRBJ2-5,11,AWSVGLEETQY
TRBV12-3/TRBV12-4,TRBJ2-7,11,ASSLKGRGEQY
TRBV3-1/TRBV3-2,TRBJ1-3,15,ASSLLQGQSSGNTIY
TRBV6-1,TRBJ1-6,13,ASSELRAYNSPLH
TRBV7-8,TRBJ1-6,12,ASSLGPGVSPLH
TRBV30,TRBJ2-5,15,AWAPRLAGGLWGTQY
TRBV7-9,TRBJ1-2,13,ASSSTGTGKGGYT
TRBV9,TRBJ1-1,13,ASSSSTSGYTEAF
TRBV1,TRBJ2-2,16,TSSQDEEDGLVTGELF
TRBV13,TRBJ1-2,10,ASSAGNYGYT
TRBV18,TRBJ1-1,14,ASSPQGWRMNTEAF
TRBV6-5,TRBJ2-3,14,ASSYSSRGGHDTQY
TRBV4-1,TRBJ2-2,13,ASSPGLADTGELF
TRBV30,TRBJ1-5,11,AWSRRGDQPQH
TRBV24-1,TRBJ2-7,14,ATSDPTGGSIYEQY
TRBV5-1,TRBJ1-4,12,ASSEGARNEKLF
TRBV5-1,TRBJ2-5,13,ASSLEGGQRETQY
TRBV24-1,TRBJ1-5,14,ATINNSVSSNQPQH